This paragraph reports one T cell receptor beta chain. No antigen is known for it. This sample was included in a study of CXCR3-negative and CXCR3-positive naive CD8 T cells. CD45RO-CCR7+CD27+CD95- was the phenotype of naive CD8+ T cells. 5' RACE with UMI labels generated the TRB cDNA libraries. TCRdb re-analyzed the 5' RACE reads; it lists each CDR3 protein once, without DNA. The sample yields over 100,000 distinct CDR3 sequences, of which the top ten take up around 0.27%. The CDR3 has 17 amino acids. CDR1 is LNHNV and CDR2 is YYDKDF in the germline V gene (reference sequence). Study observations and caveats: The TRB CDR3s that CXCR3-positive naive cells carried were more hydrophobic than those of CXCR3-negative naive cells. Comparably high diversity marked both naive subsets, whereas memory CD8+ cells had much lower diversity. TRBV-TRBJ usage matched between naive CXCR3-negative and CXCR3-positive cells but not between memory cells.

The sample consisted of naive CXCR3- CD8+ T cells from blood. Noted subset: CD45RO-CCR7+CD27+CD95- naive CD8+ T cells lacking CXCR3 (TNR3-). The clonotype comes from a human donor in good health. Some clones in this sample may be carry-over from other donors' samples. The V and J genes are TRBV15 and TRBJ2-3; checking the TCRdb D call of TRBD1 is not possible without DNA. CDR3 residues: CATSRDRGRGIADTQYF.